This is a list of T cell receptor beta chains from one sample in a study of T cells after yellow fever vaccination. Using its own MiXCR run on the 5' RACE reads, TCRdb lists one record per CDR3 protein. The table has some 560,000 distinct CDR3 sequences, roughly a sixth seen once; the top ten hold around a sixth. This sample comprised PBMCs, obtained more than 4 days after the first yellow fever vaccination. Receptors were obtained from a man younger than 30 who received the YFV17D yellow fever vaccine. The CDR3 runs from the conserved cysteine through the conserved F or W. A D gene is named only where the DNA matches it firmly. The size field is filled for only some rows; it gives once, few, many or a size class.

cdr3_aa: CASSSDLYNEQFF; cdr3_nt: TGCGCCAGCAGTAGCGATTTGTACAATGAGCAGTTCTTC; j_call: TRBJ2-1; d_call: NA; v_call: TRBV10-1; clone_size: few
cdr3_aa: CASSHRGQGRVGYEQYF; cdr3_nt: TGTGCCAGCAGTCACAGAGGACAGGGCCGCGTGGGGTACGAGCAGTACTTC; j_call: TRBJ2-7; d_call: TRBD1; v_call: TRBV27; clone_size: few
cdr3_aa: CASATGWLNTEAFF; cdr3_nt: TGTGCCAGCGCGACAGGTTGGTTGAACACTGAAGCTTTCTTT; j_call: TRBJ1-1; d_call: NA; v_call: TRBV9; clone_size: few
cdr3_aa: CASSEGTRHTDTQYF; cdr3_nt: TGTGCCAGCAGTGAAGGGACCAGACACACAGATACGCAGTATTTT; j_call: TRBJ2-3; d_call: NA; v_call: TRBV6-1; clone_size: NA
cdr3_aa: CASSSREGVRGTEAFF; cdr3_nt: TGTGCCAGCAGCTCTCGGGAGGGCGTGAGGGGCACTGAAGCTTTCTTT; j_call: TRBJ1-1; d_call: NA; v_call: TRBV11-2; clone_size: NA
cdr3_aa: CASRPRQGRVAKNIQYF; cdr3_nt: TGTGCCAGCAGACCTCGACAGGGGCGAGTAGCCAAAAACATTCAGTACTTC; j_call: TRBJ2-4; d_call: TRBD1; v_call: TRBV6-1; clone_size: few
cdr3_aa: CASSSPYRGHSEAFF; cdr3_nt: TGTGCCAGCAGCTCCCCTTATCGGGGGCACTCTGAAGCTTTCTTT; j_call: TRBJ1-1; d_call: NA; v_call: TRBV7-9; clone_size: many
cdr3_aa: CASSQGSVTGWFTKNIQYF; cdr3_nt: TGCGCCAGCAGCCAGGGCTCCGTTACAGGATGGTTTACCAAAAACATTCAGTACTTC; j_call: TRBJ2-4; d_call: NA; v_call: TRBV4-3; clone_size: few
cdr3_aa: CSLGLAGEWDEQFF; cdr3_nt: TGCAGCCTGGGTCTAGCGGGGGAGTGGGATGAGCAGTTCTTC; j_call: TRBJ2-1; d_call: TRBD2; v_call: TRBV29-1; clone_size: NA
cdr3_aa: CASSRREQETQYF; cdr3_nt: TGTGCCAGCAGCCGGAGAGAACAAGAGACCCAGTACTTC; j_call: TRBJ2-5; d_call: NA; v_call: TRBV6-1; clone_size: NA
cdr3_aa: CSVSDDKETQYF; cdr3_nt: TGCAGCGTAAGCGATGATAAAGAGACCCAGTACTTC; j_call: TRBJ2-5; d_call: NA; v_call: TRBV29-1; clone_size: NA
cdr3_aa: CASSSPGGMEQYF; cdr3_nt: TGCGCCAGCAGCTCCCCAGGTGGTATGGAGCAGTACTTC; j_call: TRBJ2-7; d_call: NA; v_call: TRBV5-1; clone_size: NA
cdr3_aa: CASSQGRTSTGELFF; cdr3_nt: TGCGCCAGCAGCCAGGGGCGGACGAGTACCGGGGAGCTGTTTTTT; j_call: TRBJ2-2; d_call: NA; v_call: TRBV4-1; clone_size: few
cdr3_aa: CSAPPTNRAWETQYF; cdr3_nt: TGCAGTGCCCCCCCCACTAACAGGGCTTGGGAGACCCAGTACTTC; j_call: TRBJ2-5; d_call: NA; v_call: TRBV20-1; clone_size: few
cdr3_aa: CASSWDEQYEQYF; cdr3_nt: TGTGCCAGCAGCTGGGACGAGCAATACGAGCAGTACTTC; j_call: TRBJ2-7; d_call: NA; v_call: TRBV7-2; clone_size: many
cdr3_aa: CASSSGTGGSPHF; cdr3_nt: TGTGCCAGCAGCTCCGGGACAGGGGGTTCCCCGCATTTT; j_call: TRBJ1-5; d_call: TRBD1; v_call: TRBV5-6; clone_size: few
cdr3_aa: CASLLAGVNNEQFF; cdr3_nt: TGTGCCAGCCTGCTAGCGGGGGTAAACAATGAGCAGTTCTTC; j_call: TRBJ2-1; d_call: TRBD2; v_call: TRBV12-3/TRBV12-4; clone_size: few
cdr3_aa: CASGLSGPSGGYTF; cdr3_nt: TGTGCTAGTGGTTTGTCGGGACCCTCCGGTGGCTACACCTTC; j_call: TRBJ1-2; d_call: NA; v_call: TRBV12-5; clone_size: few
cdr3_aa: CASRGQGRFNQPQHF; cdr3_nt: TGTGCCAGCAGGGGACAGGGAAGATTCAATCAGCCCCAGCATTTT; j_call: TRBJ1-5; d_call: TRBD1; v_call: TRBV12-3/TRBV12-4; clone_size: NA
cdr3_aa: CASSQYRQGLGETQYF; cdr3_nt: TGCGCCAGCAGCCAATATCGACAGGGGCTAGGAGAGACCCAGTACTTC; j_call: TRBJ2-5; d_call: TRBD1; v_call: TRBV4-3; clone_size: many
cdr3_aa: CAGSLPAGGSLAKNIQYF; cdr3_nt: TGTGCCGGCAGCCTACCAGCGGGGGGATCACTAGCCAAAAACATTCAGTACTTC; j_call: TRBJ2-4; d_call: TRBD2; v_call: TRBV25-1; clone_size: once
cdr3_aa: CASSVVETGEAGDTQYF; cdr3_nt: TGTGCCAGCAGCGTAGTAGAGACAGGGGAAGCGGGGGATACGCAGTATTTT; j_call: TRBJ2-3; d_call: NA; v_call: TRBV9; clone_size: NA
cdr3_aa: CASSLGYRDTDTQYF; cdr3_nt: TGTGCCAGCAGCTTAGGGTACAGGGACACAGATACGCAGTATTTT; j_call: TRBJ2-3; d_call: NA; v_call: TRBV7-9; clone_size: NA
cdr3_aa: CASSPRTSGGGNQYF; cdr3_nt: TGTGCCAGCAGTCCTCGGACTAGCGGGGGGGGAAATCAGTATTTT; j_call: TRBJ2-3; d_call: TRBD2; v_call: TRBV6-1; clone_size: NA
cdr3_aa: CASRWTAHTAVGFYGYTF; cdr3_nt: TGTGCCAGCAGGTGGACAGCTCACACCGCAGTGGGGTTCTATGGCTACACCTTC; j_call: TRBJ1-2; d_call: NA; v_call: TRBV6-1; clone_size: few
cdr3_aa: CASSSRASPMGQYQETQYF; cdr3_nt: TGTGCCAGCAGTTCTCGGGCCTCACCGATGGGACAGTACCAAGAGACCCAGTACTTC; j_call: TRBJ2-5; d_call: TRBD1; v_call: TRBV12-3/TRBV12-4; clone_size: NA
cdr3_aa: CASSLAQGITGELFF; cdr3_nt: TGTGCCAGCAGCTTAGCACAGGGGATCACCGGGGAGCTGTTTTTT; j_call: TRBJ2-2; d_call: TRBD1; v_call: TRBV11-1; clone_size: NA
cdr3_aa: CSANRADQPQHF; cdr3_nt: TGCAGTGCTAACAGGGCTGATCAGCCCCAGCATTTT; j_call: TRBJ1-5; d_call: NA; v_call: TRBV20-1; clone_size: few
cdr3_aa: CASSQGGLRDGYTF; cdr3_nt: TGTGCCAGCAGCCAAGGAGGACTAAGAGATGGCTACACCTTC; j_call: TRBJ1-2; d_call: NA; v_call: TRBV14; clone_size: NA
cdr3_aa: CASSVQGAVGTDTQYF; cdr3_nt: TGTGCCAGCAGCGTTCAGGGGGCGGTAGGGACAGATACGCAGTATTTT; j_call: TRBJ2-3; d_call: TRBD1; v_call: TRBV7-2; clone_size: NA
cdr3_aa: CASSIVGPTEAFF; cdr3_nt: TGTGCCAGTAGTATAGTAGGGCCCACTGAAGCTTTCTTT; j_call: TRBJ1-1; d_call: NA; v_call: TRBV19; clone_size: NA
cdr3_aa: CSAQTGFYGYTF; cdr3_nt: TGCAGTGCTCAGACAGGCTTCTATGGCTACACCTTC; j_call: TRBJ1-2; d_call: NA; v_call: TRBV20-1; clone_size: NA
cdr3_aa: CASKKRGGRSAEQFF; cdr3_nt: TGCGCCAGCAAGAAGCGGGGGGGCCGGAGTGCTGAGCAGTTCTTC; j_call: TRBJ2-1; d_call: TRBD2; v_call: TRBV5-1; clone_size: NA
cdr3_aa: CASSSTETDTQYF; cdr3_nt: TGTGCCAGCTCATCGACAGAAACAGATACGCAGTATTTT; j_call: TRBJ2-3; d_call: NA; v_call: TRBV18; clone_size: NA
cdr3_aa: CASSQEGGAYEQYF; cdr3_nt: TGTGCCAGCAGCCAAGAAGGCGGGGCTTACGAGCAGTACTTC; j_call: TRBJ2-7; d_call: NA; v_call: TRBV3-1; clone_size: NA
cdr3_aa: CSASLAGDKNTGELFF; cdr3_nt: TGCAGTGCTAGCCTAGCGGGGGATAAGAACACCGGGGAGCTGTTTTTT; j_call: TRBJ2-2; d_call: TRBD2; v_call: TRBV20-1; clone_size: NA
cdr3_aa: CASSPRGGGRQPQHF; cdr3_nt: TGTGCCAGCAGCCCTCGGGGAGGGGGCCGACAGCCCCAGCATTTT; j_call: TRBJ1-5; d_call: TRBD1; v_call: TRBV7-9; clone_size: few
cdr3_aa: CASSLVQSEAFF; cdr3_nt: TGTGCCAGCAGTTTAGTCCAGTCTGAAGCTTTCTTT; j_call: TRBJ1-1; d_call: NA; v_call: TRBV12-3/TRBV12-4; clone_size: few
cdr3_aa: CASTPSFFGNTEAFF; cdr3_nt: TGTGCCAGCACCCCCTCCTTCTTCGGGAACACTGAAGCTTTCTTT; j_call: TRBJ1-1; d_call: NA; v_call: TRBV6-2/TRBV6-3; clone_size: few
cdr3_aa: CASIPRLAAPVTQYF; cdr3_nt: TGTGCCAGCATTCCACGACTAGCGGCACCGGTGACCCAGTACTTC; j_call: TRBJ2-5; d_call: TRBD2; v_call: TRBV2; clone_size: NA
cdr3_aa: CSAAPDGSDTQYF; cdr3_nt: TGCAGTGCCGCCCCGGACGGATCAGATACGCAGTATTTT; j_call: TRBJ2-3; d_call: NA; v_call: TRBV20-1; clone_size: few
cdr3_aa: CASSQDYGRGRSLPYEQYF; cdr3_nt: TGCGCCAGCAGCCAAGATTATGGCAGGGGGCGTTCCCTTCCCTACGAGCAGTACTTC; j_call: TRBJ2-7; d_call: TRBD1; v_call: TRBV4-3; clone_size: NA
cdr3_aa: CATSDLRDSYPPLHF; cdr3_nt: TGTGCCACCAGTGATCTCCGGGACAGCTATCCACCCCTCCACTTT; j_call: TRBJ1-6; d_call: TRBD1; v_call: TRBV24-1; clone_size: NA
cdr3_aa: CASTEGNTGELFF; cdr3_nt: TGTGCCAGTACGGAGGGCAACACCGGGGAGCTGTTTTTT; j_call: TRBJ2-2; d_call: NA; v_call: TRBV19; clone_size: NA